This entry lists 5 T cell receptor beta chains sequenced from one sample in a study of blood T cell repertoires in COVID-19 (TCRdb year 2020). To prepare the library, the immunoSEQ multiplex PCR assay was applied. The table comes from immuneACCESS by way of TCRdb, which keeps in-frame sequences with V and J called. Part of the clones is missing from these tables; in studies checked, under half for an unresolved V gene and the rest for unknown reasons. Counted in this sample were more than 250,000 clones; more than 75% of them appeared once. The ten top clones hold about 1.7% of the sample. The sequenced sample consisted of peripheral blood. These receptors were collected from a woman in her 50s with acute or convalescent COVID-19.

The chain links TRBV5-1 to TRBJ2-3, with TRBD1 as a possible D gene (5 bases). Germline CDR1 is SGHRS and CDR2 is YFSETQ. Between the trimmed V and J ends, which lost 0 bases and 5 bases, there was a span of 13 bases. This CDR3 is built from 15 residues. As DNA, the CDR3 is TGCGCCAGCAGCTTGGGGCTAACAGGTGGAGATACGCAGTATTTT. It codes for CASSLGLTGGDTQYF.

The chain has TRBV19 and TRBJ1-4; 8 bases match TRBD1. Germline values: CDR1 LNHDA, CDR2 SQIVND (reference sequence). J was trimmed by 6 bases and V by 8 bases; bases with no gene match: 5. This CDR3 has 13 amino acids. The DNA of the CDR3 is TGTGCCAGTCGGACAGGGCAAGATGAAAAACTGTTTTTT. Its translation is CASRTGQDEKLFF.

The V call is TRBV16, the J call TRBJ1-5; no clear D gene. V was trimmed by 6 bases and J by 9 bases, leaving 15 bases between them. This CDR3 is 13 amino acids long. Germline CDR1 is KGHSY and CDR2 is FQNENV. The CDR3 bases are TGTGCCAGCAGTCCCGGCCCTACGGGGCCCCAGCATTTT. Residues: CASSPGPTGPQHF.

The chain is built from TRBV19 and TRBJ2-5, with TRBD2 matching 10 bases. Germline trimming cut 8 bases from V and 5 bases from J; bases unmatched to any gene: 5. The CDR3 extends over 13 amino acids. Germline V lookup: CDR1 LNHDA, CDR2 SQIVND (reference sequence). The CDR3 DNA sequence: TGTGCCAGTGTTCGAGCGGGAGGGGAGACCCAGTACTTC. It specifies CASVRAGGETQYF. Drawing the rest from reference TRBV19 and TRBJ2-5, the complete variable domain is DGGITQSPKYLFRKEGQNVTLSCEQNLNHDAMYWYRQDPGQGLRLIYYSQIVNDFQKGDIAEGYSVSREKKESFPLTVTSAQKNPTAFYLCASVRAGGETQYFGPGTRLLVL.

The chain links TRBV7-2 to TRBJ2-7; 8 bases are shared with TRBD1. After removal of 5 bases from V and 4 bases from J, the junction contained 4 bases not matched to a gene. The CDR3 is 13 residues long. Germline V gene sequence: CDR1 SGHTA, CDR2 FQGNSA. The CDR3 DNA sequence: TGTGCCAGCAGCCCTACAGGGGGGTACGAGCAGTACTTC. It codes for CASSPTGGYEQYF.